One sample yielded the 30 T cell receptor beta chains listed below, sequenced in a study of cytomegalovirus exposure and HLA in healthy donors. Use of 60 Vbeta and 13 Jbeta primers characterized the PCR. Method: immunoSEQ multiplex PCR; TCRdb's copy keeps in-frame clones and lacks some. The specimen's table records around 150,000 clones. The material sequenced was PBMCs. These receptors originate from a woman aged 55 to 70 in good health and CMV-seronegative.

The chain uses TRBV7-8 and TRBJ2-1; D might be TRBD1 (6 bases). This CDR3 comprises 14 residues. Trimming removed 0 bases at V and 12 bases at J, with 15 bases between. In germline, CDR1 is SGHVS, CDR2 FQNEAQ. The CDR3 loop is CASSLAGAGGVQFF. CDR3 bases: TGTGCCAGCAGCTTAGCGGGGGCTGGCGGCGTGCAGTTCTTC.

The V and J genes are TRBV7-9 and TRBJ1-5; the match to TRBD1 covers 9 bases. The CDR3 runs 15 residues. The germline CDR1 and CDR2 sequences are SEHNR and FQNEAQ (reference sequence). V lost 5 bases, J lost 3 bases, and 5 bases stayed unmatched. CDR3 in DNA: TGTGCCAGCAGCCCCACAGGGGGCTACAATCAGCCCCAGCATTTT. Protein product: CASSPTGGYNQPQHF. The full variable domain, rest sourced from reference TRBV7-9 and TRBJ1-5, is DTGVSQNPRHKITKRGQNVTFRCDPISEHNRLYWYRQTLGQGPEFLTYFQNEAQLEKSRLLSDRFSAERPKGSFSTLEIQRTEQGDSAMYLCASSPTGGYNQPQHFGDGTRLSIL.

A word on this clone: This specimen includes other DNA sequences encoding the same CDR3. This chain uses TRBV14 with TRBJ2-7; TRBD1 matches 11 bases. V shed 3 bases, J shed 9 bases, and the junction held 7 bases outside the gene matches. This CDR3 has 14 amino acids. CDR1 SGHDN and CDR2 FVKESK come from the germline V gene. Here the CDR3 DNA reads TGTGCCAGCAGCCAGGACAGGGGGCGCCGCATGCAGTACTTC. It is translated as CASSQDRGRRMQYF.

This rearrangement joins TRBV7-6 to TRBJ2-1, with D perhaps matching TRBD2 (5 bases). CDR1 is SGHVS, CDR2 FNYEAQ, per germline. The CDR3 extends over 17 amino acids. V shed 1 base and J shed 6 bases, with 19 bases lying between them. This chain's CDR3 is CASSLVHAGLTLNEQFF. For the CDR3, the DNA is TGTGCCAGCAGCTTAGTACATGCAGGACTTACCCTCAATGAGCAGTTCTTC. The variable domain in full, with the rest retrieved from reference TRBV7-6 and TRBJ2-1, is GAGVSQSPRYKVTKRGQDVALRCDPISGHVSLYWYRQALGQGPEFLTYFNYEAQQDKSGLPNDRFSAERPEGSISTLTIQRTEQRDSAMYRCASSLVHAGLTLNEQFFGPGTRLTVL.

J is TRBJ2-5 and V is TRBV5-1, with 9 bases that match TRBD2. The CDR3 is 16 amino acids. V trimming: 0 bases; J trimming: 4 bases; junction bases outside the gene matches: 7. Germline-derived CDR1 and CDR2 are SGHRS and YFSETQ. CDR3 coding DNA: TGCGCCAGCAGCTTGGAGGGCGGGAGGGCCGTAGAGACCCAGTACTTC. This sequence encodes CASSLEGGRAVETQYF.

The chain uses TRBV10-1 and TRBJ2-7; 8 bases are shared with TRBD1. V dropped 1 base and J dropped 1; count of bases not matched to a gene: 18. CDR3 size: 20 residues. Germline V gives CDR1 WNHNN, CDR2 SYGVQD (reference sequence). In DNA, the CDR3 is TGCGCCAGCAGTGAGTTCAGCATCCGGGACAGGAGACGGGTATCCTACGAGCAGTACTTC. Amino acids: CASSEFSIRDRRRVSYEQYF.

This sequence joins TRBV9 and TRBJ1-6, with D perhaps TRBD1 (5 bases). Between the trimmed V and J ends, which lost 3 bases and 6 bases, there was a span of 10 bases. From germline, CDR1 is SGDLS and CDR2 YYNGEE. This CDR3 has 14 residues. In nucleotides, the CDR3 is TGTGCCAGCAGCGAGACAGTGAGTAATTCACCCCTCCACTTT. It specifies CASSETVSNSPLHF.

The chain is built from TRBV19 and TRBJ2-6; TRBD1 agrees at 11 bases. The V segment lost 2 bases and the J segment 2 bases; nucleotides outside the gene matches: 5. Germline V gene data show CDR1 as LNHDA and CDR2 as SQIVND (reference sequence). The CDR3 sequence is 18 residues long. The CDR3 coding sequence is TGTGCCAGTAGTATACGGACAGGGGGCAGTGCTGGGGCCAACGTCCTGACTTTC. It translates to CASSIRTGGSAGANVLTF.

CDR3 sequence (DNA): TGTGCCATCAGTAATGACAGGGGGGAAAACATTCAGTACTTC. This codes for CAISNDRGENIQYF. The rearrangement uses TRBV10-3 and TRBJ2-4; 9 bases fit TRBD1. This CDR3 has 14 residues. The germline V gene encodes CDR1 ENHRY and CDR2 SYGVKD. J was trimmed by 5 bases and V by 5 bases; bases with no gene match: 4.

CDR3 nucleotides: TGCAGCGCCGACAGGGTAGAAGGCTACACCTTC. Translation gives CSADRVEGYTF. The chain carries TRBV29-1 and TRBJ1-2, with 7 bases fitting TRBD1. The V gene end was trimmed by 7 bases and the J gene end by 8 bases; junction bases not matched to a gene: 7. This CDR3 spans 11 amino acids. The germline CDR1 and CDR2 sequences are SQVTM and ANQGSEA.

The genes are TRBV30 and TRBJ2-7; 9 positions agree with TRBD1. This CDR3 is built from 13 residues. With V trimmed by 2 bases and J by 7 bases, 6 bases remained unmatched. Germline values: CDR1 GTSNPN, CDR2 SVGIG (reference sequence). CDR3 DNA: TGTGCCTGGAGTCGGGACAGGGCTCGTGAGCAGTACTTC. Protein: CAWSRDRAREQYF.

V and J are TRBV7-3 and TRBJ1-2, with D maybe TRBD1 (6 bases). Germline V gene lookup returns CDR1 SGHTA and CDR2 FQGTGA. The CDR3 has 13 residues. Trimming cost V 5 bases and J 4 bases, with 11 bases left between them. CDR3 sequence reads: CASSEQGSYGYTF. The CDR3 coding sequence is TGTGCCAGCAGCGAACAGGGATCCTATGGCTACACCTTC.

The DNA for the CDR3 is TGTGCCAGCAGCTTCAGGGGGAGGCACCCTGAAGCTTTCTTT. This sequence encodes CASSFRGRHPEAFF. The chain has TRBV5-6 and TRBJ1-1, with 7 bases identical to TRBD1. Germline trimming cut 2 bases from V and 6 bases from J; bases unmatched to any gene: 7. CDR3 size: 14 residues. CDR1 is SGHDT and CDR2 is YYEEEE in the germline V gene. The full variable domain, in which reference TRBV5-6 and TRBJ1-1 provide the parts outside the CDR3, is DAGVTQSPTHLIKTRGQQVTLRCSPKSGHDTVSWYQQALGQGPQFIFQYYEEEERQRGNFPDRFSGHQFPNYSSELNVNALLLGDSALYLCASSFRGRHPEAFFGQGTRLTVV.

The rearrangement uses TRBV10-3 and TRBJ2-1, with 10 bases matching TRBD2. J was trimmed by 8 bases and V by 8 bases; bases with no gene match: 6. CDR1 is ENHRY, CDR2 SYGVKD, per germline. The CDR3 loop spans 13 amino acids. Here the CDR3 DNA reads TGTGCCATCCTAGCGGGAGTCTCGGATGAGCAGTTCTTC. As protein: CAILAGVSDEQFF.

The chain joins TRBV2 to TRBJ2-1; 9 positions match TRBD2. This CDR3 contains 13 residues. Unmatched junction bases numbered 5, after V lost 4 bases and J lost 10 bases. Germline V gives CDR1 SNHLY, CDR2 FYNNEI. The CDR3 DNA follows: TGTGCCAGCAGTGGTAGCGGGGGCTGGGAGCAGTTCTTC. Translation gives CASSGSGGWEQFF.

The chain uses TRBV27 and TRBJ2-7, with D possibly being TRBD1 (5 bases). The V gene lost 3 bases and the J gene lost 4 bases, with 16 bases spanning the gap. This CDR3 is built from 15 residues. CDR1 is MNHEY, CDR2 SMNVEV, per germline (reference sequence). The CDR3 coding sequence is TGTGCCAGCAGTTTTGCAGACCCCAGGGCTTACGAGCAGTACTTC. It is translated as CASSFADPRAYEQYF.

The chain couples TRBV30 to TRBJ1-1, with D unclear. The CDR3 is made up of 13 amino acids. Germline V lookup: CDR1 GTSNPN, CDR2 SVGIG (reference sequence). V gave up 6 bases and J gave up 0 bases, with 11 bases separating them. CDR3 in amino acids: CACMRAMNTEAFF. As DNA, the CDR3 is TGTGCCTGTATGAGGGCCATGAACACTGAAGCTTTCTTT. Full variable domain (rest looked up from reference TRBV30 and TRBJ1-1): SQTIHQWPATLVQPVGSPLSLECTVEGTSNPNLYWYRQAAGRGLQLLFYSVGIGQISSEVPQNLSASRPQDRQFILSSKKLLLSDSGFYLCACMRAMNTEAFFGQGTRLTVV.

The chain is built from TRBV11-2 and TRBJ2-7; D gene uncertain. CDR3 length: 12 residues. From germline, CDR1 is SGHAT and CDR2 FQNNGV. Trimming removed 5 bases from V and 4 bases from J, with 9 bases in between. DNA of the CDR3: TGTGCCAGCAGCCAAGCAGGATACGAGCAGTACTTC. Its translation: CASSQAGYEQYF. The whole variable domain, remainder taken from reference TRBV11-2 and TRBJ2-7, is EAGVAQSPRYKIIEKRQSVAFWCNPISGHATLYWYQQILGQGPKLLIQFQNNGVVDDSQLPKDRFSAERLKGVDSTLKIQPAKLEDSAVYLCASSQAGYEQYFGPGTRLTVT.

The rearrangement links TRBV6-5 to TRBJ1-4; D is unresolved. CDR3 length: 11 amino acids. CDR1 MNHEY and CDR2 SVGAGI come from the germline V gene. The V end was cut by 8 bases, the J end by 6 bases, with 7 bases between. The DNA of the CDR3 is TGTGCCAGCGGCCCCTATGAAAAACTGTTTTTT. It translates to CASGPYEKLFF.

The CDR3 protein is CASSDNLAGGRDTQYF. CDR3 coding DNA: TGCGCCAGCAGCGACAACCTAGCGGGGGGGCGGGATACGCAGTATTTT. This chain links TRBV5-1 with TRBJ2-3; 12 nucleotides align to TRBD2. The CDR3 consists of 16 residues. V shed 4 bases and J 6 bases; nucleotides not matched to a gene: 9. Germline V gene lookup returns CDR1 SGHRS and CDR2 YFSETQ.

The chain joins TRBV6-5 to TRBJ2-7; 7 bases are shared with TRBD2. Looked up from germline, CDR1 is MNHEY and CDR2 is SVGAGI. With V trimmed by 10 bases and J by 4 bases, 13 bases remained unmatched. The CDR3 sequence is 14 residues long. The CDR3 DNA follows: TGTGCCACCAAGTTAAGGACTAGTGGGTACGAGCAGTACTTC. Its protein is CATKLRTSGYEQYF.

The chain is built from TRBV6-5 and TRBJ2-7; 8 nucleotides align to TRBD2. The junction had 6 bases not matched to a gene; V was cut back by 5 bases and J by 3 bases. The length of the CDR3 is 14 residues. Germline V gene lookup returns CDR1 MNHEY and CDR2 SVGAGI. CDR3 sequence reads: CASSPLRGGYEQYF. The CDR3 nucleotides are TGTGCCAGCAGTCCGTTACGGGGGGGCTACGAGCAGTACTTC.

The J gene is TRBJ1-2, the V gene TRBV29-1; weak D call: TRBD1 (6 bases). Between the trimmed V and J ends, which lost 3 bases and 5 bases, there was a span of 10 bases. CDR1 and CDR2 (germline): SQVTM, ANQGSEA. This CDR3 comprises 12 residues. CDR3 sequence reads: CSVEDRQYGYTF. Here the CDR3 DNA reads TGCAGCGTTGAGGACAGACAATATGGCTACACCTTC.

This chain connects TRBV10-1 to TRBJ1-1; 8 bases are shared with TRBD1. This CDR3 is built from 15 residues. V was clipped by 4 bases and J by 5 bases; unmatched bases: 9. Germline values: CDR1 WNHNN, CDR2 SYGVQD (reference sequence). CDR3 nucleotides: TGCGCCAGCAGTGGGACCGGGACAGGAACAACTGAAGCTTTCTTT. It yields the protein CASSGTGTGTTEAFF.

V and J are TRBV2 and TRBJ2-5; the D gene is possibly TRBD2 (6 bases). The CDR3 runs to 17 residues. V lost 8 bases, J lost 6 bases, and 28 bases lay in between. Germline V lookup: CDR1 SNHLY, CDR2 FYNNEI. The CDR3 spells CASYQRIARLVSQTQYF. In DNA form, the CDR3 reads TGTGCCAGCTATCAGAGAATCGCCAGACTAGTTAGCCAGACCCAGTACTTC. Looking up the rest from reference TRBV2 and TRBJ2-5 gives the full variable domain: EPEVTQTPSHQVTQMGQEVILRCVPISNHLYFYWYRQILGQKVEFLVSFYNNEISEKSEIFDDQFSVERPDGSNFTLKIRSTKLEDSAMYFCASYQRIARLVSQTQYFGPGTRLLVL.

The J gene is TRBJ2-2, the V gene TRBV19, with D perhaps TRBD1 (6 bases). Deletions cut 7 bases from V and 7 bases from J, with 13 bases between. CDR3 length: 13 amino acids. CDR1 and CDR2 (germline): LNHDA, SQIVND (reference sequence). CDR3 sequence reads: CASKWGRVGELFF. CDR3 coding DNA: TGTGCCAGTAAATGGGGGCGAGTCGGGGAGCTGTTTTTT.

J is TRBJ2-7 and V is TRBV10-3, with TRBD1 matching over 7 bases. With V trimmed by 4 bases and J by 3 bases, 15 bases remained unmatched. Germline V gene lookup returns CDR1 ENHRY and CDR2 SYGVKD. CDR3 length equals 17 residues. The CDR3 loop is CAISGPPDREGRYEQYF. CDR3 DNA sequence: TGTGCCATCAGTGGCCCCCCCGACAGGGAAGGTCGCTACGAGCAGTACTTC.

The V gene is TRBV28, the J gene TRBJ1-2, with 7 bases that match TRBD1. The germline V gene has CDR1 MDHEN and CDR2 SYDVKM. The CDR3 contains 15 residues. V shed 7 bases, J shed 5 bases, and the junction held 13 bases outside the gene matches. The DNA for the CDR3 is TGTGCCAGCATGACGACAGGGATCTCTATATATGGCTACACCTTC. It encodes CASMTTGISIYGYTF.

The V gene is TRBV4-1, the J gene TRBJ1-5; D is ambiguous. The CDR3 consists of 15 residues. Per germline, CDR1 MGHRA and CDR2 YSYEKL. V shed 4 bases and J shed 9 bases, with 19 bases lying between them. DNA for the CDR3: TGCGCCAGCAGCCCCCAAGGGAGACCTTCGGGGCCCCAGCATTTT. Its protein product is CASSPQGRPSGPQHF.

V usage is TRBV7-2 and J usage is TRBJ1-5; D is possibly TRBD1 (6 bases). CDR1 is SGHTA, CDR2 FQGNSA, per germline. V lost 5 bases, J lost 3 bases, and 17 bases lay in between. The CDR3 has 16 residues. As DNA, the CDR3 is TGTGCCAGCAGCACAGCAACAGGGATGACCAATCAGCCCCAGCATTTT. Translated: CASSTATGMTNQPQHF.